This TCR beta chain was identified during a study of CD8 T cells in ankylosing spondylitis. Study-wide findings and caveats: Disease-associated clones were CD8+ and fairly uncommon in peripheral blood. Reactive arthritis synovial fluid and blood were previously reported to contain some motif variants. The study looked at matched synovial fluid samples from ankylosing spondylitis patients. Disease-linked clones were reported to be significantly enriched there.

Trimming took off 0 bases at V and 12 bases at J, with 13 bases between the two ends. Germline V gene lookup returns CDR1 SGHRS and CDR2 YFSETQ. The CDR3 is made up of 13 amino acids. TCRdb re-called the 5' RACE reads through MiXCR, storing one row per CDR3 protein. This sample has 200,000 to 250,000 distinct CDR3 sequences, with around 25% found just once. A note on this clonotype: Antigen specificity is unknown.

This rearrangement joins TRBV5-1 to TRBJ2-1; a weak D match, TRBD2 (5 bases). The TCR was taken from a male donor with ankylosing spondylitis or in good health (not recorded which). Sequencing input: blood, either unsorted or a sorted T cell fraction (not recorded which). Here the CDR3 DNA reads TGCGCCAGCAGCTTGGCAGGACTGAGTCTGCAGTTCTTC. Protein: CASSLAGLSLQFF.